This T cell receptor beta chain was sequenced in a study of cytomegalovirus exposure and HLA in healthy donors. Study in general: Unique TCR beta sequences numbering approximately 120 million came from 150 million to 200 million T cells in an earlier analysis.

With regard to this clone: Antigen: not known.

This CDR3 has 12 residues. The V gene's germline CDR1 is SQVTM and CDR2 ANQGSEA. Trimming removed 3 bases from V and 1 base from J, with 6 bases in between. This PCR relied on a set of 60 Vbeta primers and 13 Jbeta primers. TCRdb's table, derived via immunoSEQ multiplex PCR, lists solely in-frame clones and lacks some. The data hold some 160,000 clones, with 70% to 80% observed a single time. Study findings and constraints: TRBV6-2, TRBV6-3 and other indistinguishable V segments were excluded.

Healthy bone marrow donors made up the donor group. The sequence came from a male donor in good health and CMV-seronegative. The chain has TRBV29-1 and TRBJ1-1; D is unresolved. Material: PBMCs. This chain's CDR3 is CSVEAENTEAFF. In DNA, the CDR3 is TGCAGCGTTGAGGCGGAGAACACTGAAGCTTTCTTT. The entire variable domain, with the rest obtained from reference TRBV29-1 and TRBJ1-1, is as follows: SAVISQKPSRDICQRGTSLTIQCQVDSQVTMMFWYRQQPGQSLTLIATANQGSEATYESGFVIDKFPISRPNLTFSTLTVSNMSPEDSSIYLCSVEAENTEAFFGQGTRLTVV.